This entry lists 19 T cell receptor beta chains sequenced from one sample in a study of blood T cell repertoires in COVID-19. The table came from immunoSEQ multiplex PCR; TCRdb's copy has only in-frame clones and leaves some out. The sample carries around 170,000 clones, 85% to 90% recorded once. Material: peripheral blood. The source is a middle-aged man with active or convalescent COVID-19.

The rearrangement joins TRBV6-4 to TRBJ2-2; maybe TRBD2 (6 bases). Germline assignment: CDR1 MRHNA and CDR2 SNTAGT. The CDR3 loop spans 16 amino acids. Trimming removed 2 bases from V and 1 base from J, with 11 bases in between. The CDR3 loop reads CASSDGRLENTGELFF. The DNA of the CDR3 is TGTGCCAGCAGTGACGGGAGGCTAGAGAACACCGGGGAGCTGTTTTTT.

This chain joins TRBV29-1 and TRBJ2-7, with TRBD2 identical over 9 bases. The CDR3 totals 13 residues. J lost 5 bases, V lost 6 bases, and 8 bases had no gene match. Per the germline V gene, CDR1 is SQVTM and CDR2 is ANQGSEA. CDR3 region: CSVAGTSWDEQYF. CDR3 coding DNA: TGCAGCGTGGCCGGGACTAGCTGGGACGAGCAGTACTTC.

The chain is built from TRBV24-1 and TRBJ2-2, with 14 nucleotides matching TRBD2. The CDR3 has 19 amino acids. The germline V gene has CDR1 KGHDR and CDR2 SFDVKD. V lost 9 bases to trimming and J lost 5 bases; unmatched junction nucleotides: 16. CDR3 loop: CATQTAGTSGRGRTGELFF. The CDR3 bases are TGTGCCACCCAAACGGCCGGGACTAGCGGGAGAGGACGGACCGGGGAGCTGTTTTTT.

V is TRBV11-2 and J is TRBJ1-2, with D possibly matching TRBD1 (5 bases). Deletions cut 0 bases from V and 4 bases from J, with 6 bases between. The CDR3 spans 13 residues. CDR1 SGHAT and CDR2 FQNNGV come from the germline V gene. CDR3 in amino acids: CASSLEGGYGYTF. CDR3 nucleotides: TGTGCCAGCAGCTTAGAGGGGGGCTATGGCTACACCTTC.

The chain joins TRBV2 to TRBJ1-4, with D uncertain. Deletions cut 7 bases from V and 6 bases from J, with 15 bases between. In germline, CDR1 is SNHLY, CDR2 FYNNEI. The CDR3 contains 14 residues. The CDR3 bases are TGTGCCAGCAACGTATACAGACCAGATGAAAAACTGTTTTTT. As protein: CASNVYRPDEKLFF.

The chain is built from TRBV19 and TRBJ2-3; 7 bases map to TRBD1. This CDR3 is 13 amino acids long. Looked up from germline, CDR1 is LNHDA and CDR2 is SQIVND (reference sequence). Trimming took 9 bases from V and 6 from J; bases not matched to a gene: 9. CDR3 coding DNA: TGTGCCAGCCGAGGGCAGGGGGAGGATACGCAGTATTTT. Its protein is CASRGQGEDTQYF. Looking up the rest from reference TRBV19 and TRBJ2-3 gives the full variable domain: DGGITQSPKYLFRKEGQNVTLSCEQNLNHDAMYWYRQDPGQGLRLIYYSQIVNDFQKGDIAEGYSVSREKKESFPLTVTSAQKNPTAFYLCASRGQGEDTQYFGPGTRLTVL.

V gene TRBV7-6 combines with J gene TRBJ1-5, with D possibly matching TRBD1 (6 bases). V was shortened by 5 bases and J by 6 bases, with 14 bases between the two germline ends. The CDR3 extends over 14 amino acids. CDR1 is SGHVS, CDR2 FNYEAQ, per germline. The CDR3 sequence: CASSPTGTGQPQHF. In DNA form, the CDR3 reads TGTGCCAGCAGCCCCACAGGGACGGGTCAGCCCCAGCATTTT. Using reference TRBV7-6 and TRBJ1-5 for the parts outside the CDR3, the full variable domain is GAGVSQSPRYKVTKRGQDVALRCDPISGHVSLYWYRQALGQGPEFLTYFNYEAQQDKSGLPNDRFSAERPEGSISTLTIQRTEQRDSAMYRCASSPTGTGQPQHFGDGTRLSIL.

The CDR3 nucleotides read TGTGCCAGCAGCCAACAGGCCCTCAGCTACACCTTC. Translation gives CASSQQALSYTF. V is TRBV3-1 (or the pseudogene TRBV3-2) and J is TRBJ1-2; D remains ambiguous. CDR1 is LGHDT, CDR2 YNNKEL, per germline (reference sequence). CDR3 length: 12 residues. Trimming took off 2 bases at V and 9 bases at J, with 10 bases between the two ends.

The CDR3 DNA reads as TGTGCCAGCAGTTACGAGGGGGACAGGGAGTATCAGCCCCAGCATTTT. It translates to CASSYEGDREYQPQHF. The V call is TRBV6-5, the J call TRBJ1-5; 9 bases fit TRBD1. The CDR3 sequence is 16 residues long. V dropped 2 bases and J dropped 5; count of bases not matched to a gene: 7. Germline values: CDR1 MNHEY, CDR2 SVGAGI.

The rearrangement links TRBV5-1 to TRBJ2-7; 12 bases are shared with TRBD2. Germline CDR1 and CDR2: SGHRS and YFSETQ. There are 15 residues in the CDR3. V dropped 4 bases and J dropped 4; count of bases not matched to a gene: 6. The CDR3 region has the DNA TGCGCCAGCAGCATTCTAGCGGGGGGGCAATACGAGCAGTACTTC. Its protein is CASSILAGGQYEQYF.

The chain is built from TRBV5-6 and TRBJ2-5; D not certain. CDR1 is SGHDT, CDR2 YYEEEE, per germline. The CDR3 is made up of 11 amino acids. With 3 bases removed from V and 2 bases from J, the gap between germline ends came to 2 bases. The CDR3 spells CASSSQETQYF. In DNA, the CDR3 is TGTGCCAGCAGCTCTCAAGAGACCCAGTACTTC.

V usage is TRBV7-2 and J usage is TRBJ2-7; 10 positions match TRBD2. This CDR3 comprises 14 residues. Germline values: CDR1 SGHTA, CDR2 FQGNSA. The junction had 8 bases not matched to a gene; V was cut back by 7 bases and J by 5 bases. Written as DNA, the CDR3 is TGTGCCAGCAAAGGAGCGGGGGGGCCCAACGAGCAGTACTTC. It encodes CASKGAGGPNEQYF.

The chain carries TRBV21-1 and TRBJ1-2; the D call TRBD1 from the table was never checked on the DNA. TRBV21-1 is marked as a pseudogene. This CDR3 contains 15 residues. This chain's CDR3 is CASSKGTWDIWGYTF. The CDR3 bases are TGTGCCAGCAGCAAAGGAACTTGGGACATCTGGGGCTACACCTTC.

The gene calls are TRBV5-1 and TRBJ1-3; tentatively, D is TRBD1 (6 bases). The germline CDR1 and CDR2 sequences are SGHRS and YFSETQ. V was clipped by 2 bases and J by 0 bases, with 9 bases between them. This CDR3 contains 15 residues. CDR3 residues: CASSLQGRSGNTIYF. The CDR3 nucleotides read TGCGCCAGCAGCTTACAGGGCCGCTCTGGAAACACCATATATTTT.

This clone was recorded a few times. This sequence joins TRBV28 and TRBJ2-7, with D possibly being TRBD2 (5 bases). Trimming cost V 5 bases and J 3 bases, with 14 bases left between them. The CDR3 loop spans 14 amino acids. In germline, CDR1 is MDHEN, CDR2 SYDVKM. Here the CDR3 reads CASSPPGLNYEQYF. The DNA for the CDR3 is TGTGCCAGCAGTCCACCGGGATTAAACTACGAGCAGTACTTC.

The chain recombines TRBV28 with TRBJ2-5; D gene ambiguous. Trimming stripped 6 bases from V and 4 bases from J, with 15 bases between. The CDR3 length is 14 residues. Germline V CDR1 and CDR2: MDHEN, SYDVKM. CDR3 sequence (DNA): TGTGCCAGCAGCCCTTGGAGTAATTTAGAGACCCAGTACTTC. It is translated as CASSPWSNLETQYF.

The V gene is TRBV5-1, the J gene TRBJ1-1; the D is unclear. V shed 1 base and J shed 0 bases, with 7 bases lying between them. The length of the CDR3 is 14 residues. Germline V gene sequence: CDR1 SGHRS, CDR2 YFSETQ. The CDR3 sequence is CASSLYTLNTEAFF. CDR3 sequence (DNA): TGCGCCAGCAGCTTGTACACCTTGAACACTGAAGCTTTCTTT.

J is TRBJ1-1 and V is TRBV7-9; D possibly corresponds to TRBD1 (5 bases). This CDR3 contains 14 residues. With 2 bases removed from V and 7 bases from J, the gap between germline ends came to 14 bases. Germline assignment: CDR1 SEHNR and CDR2 FQNEAQ (reference sequence). The CDR3, as DNA: TGTGCCAGCAGCTTAAGAGGAGGGGTGGATGAAGCTTTCTTT. It translates to CASSLRGGVDEAFF.

V gene TRBV19 combines with J gene TRBJ2-1, with 8 bases matching TRBD2. This CDR3 has 16 amino acids. Germline values: CDR1 LNHDA, CDR2 SQIVND (reference sequence). V shed 4 bases and J 0 bases; nucleotides not matched to a gene: 5. CDR3: CASSTGGHSSYNEQFF. The CDR3 bases are TGTGCCAGTAGTACGGGGGGGCACAGCTCCTACAATGAGCAGTTCTTC.